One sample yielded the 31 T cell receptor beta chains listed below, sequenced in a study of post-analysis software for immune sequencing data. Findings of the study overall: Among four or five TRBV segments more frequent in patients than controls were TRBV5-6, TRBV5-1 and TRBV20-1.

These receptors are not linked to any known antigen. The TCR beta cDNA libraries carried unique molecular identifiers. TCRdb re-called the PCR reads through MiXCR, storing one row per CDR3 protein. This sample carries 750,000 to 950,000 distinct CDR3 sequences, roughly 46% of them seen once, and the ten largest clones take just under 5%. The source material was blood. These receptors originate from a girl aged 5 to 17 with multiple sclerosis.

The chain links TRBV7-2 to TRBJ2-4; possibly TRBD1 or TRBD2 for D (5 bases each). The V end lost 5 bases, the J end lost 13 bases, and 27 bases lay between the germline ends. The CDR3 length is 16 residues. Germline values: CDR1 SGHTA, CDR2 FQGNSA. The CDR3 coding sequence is TGTGCCAGCAGCCGCCGTTGGGGCGTTTACTACGAGCGGCAGTACTTC. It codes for CASSRRWGVYYERQYF.

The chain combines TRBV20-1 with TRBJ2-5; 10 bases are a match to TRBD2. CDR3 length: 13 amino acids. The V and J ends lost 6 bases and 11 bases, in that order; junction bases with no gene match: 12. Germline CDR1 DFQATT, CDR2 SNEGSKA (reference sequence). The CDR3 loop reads CSANLAGAGTQYF. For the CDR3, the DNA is TGCAGTGCCAATCTAGCGGGAGCCGGCACGCAGTACTTC.

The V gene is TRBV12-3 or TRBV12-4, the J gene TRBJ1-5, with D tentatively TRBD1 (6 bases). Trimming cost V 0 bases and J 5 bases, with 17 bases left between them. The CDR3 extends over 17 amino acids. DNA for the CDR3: TGTGCCAGCAGTTTAGCGCTCGGGGGGGGGCGGTATCAGCCCCAGCATTTT. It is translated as CASSLALGGGRYQPQHF.

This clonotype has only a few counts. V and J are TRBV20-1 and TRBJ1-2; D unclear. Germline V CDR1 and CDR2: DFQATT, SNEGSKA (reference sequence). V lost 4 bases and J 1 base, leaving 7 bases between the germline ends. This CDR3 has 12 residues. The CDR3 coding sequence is TGCAGTGCTAAGGCCAGTAACTATGGCTACACCTTC. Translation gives CSAKASNYGYTF.

CDR3 nucleotide sequence: TGTGCCACAAGCGGGACGAGCTCCTACGAGCAGTACTTC. It translates to CATSGTSSYEQYF. This chain uses TRBV15 with TRBJ2-7; TRBD2 aligns across 7 bases. The V gene end was trimmed by 9 bases and the J gene end by 0 bases; junction bases not matched to a gene: 5. Looked up from germline, CDR1 is LNHNV and CDR2 is YYDKDF (reference sequence). CDR3 size: 13 residues.

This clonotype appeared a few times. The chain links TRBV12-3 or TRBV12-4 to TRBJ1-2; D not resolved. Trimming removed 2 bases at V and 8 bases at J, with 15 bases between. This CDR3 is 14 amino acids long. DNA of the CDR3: TGTGCCAGCAGTTTACTGGCCACTCAACAGGGCTACACCTTC. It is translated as CASSLLATQQGYTF.

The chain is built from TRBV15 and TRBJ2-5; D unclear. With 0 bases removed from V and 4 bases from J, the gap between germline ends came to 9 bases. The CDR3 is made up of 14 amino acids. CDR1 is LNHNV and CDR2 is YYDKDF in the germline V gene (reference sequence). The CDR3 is CATSRDVTPETQYF. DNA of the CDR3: TGTGCCACCAGCAGAGACGTGACCCCAGAGACCCAGTACTTC.

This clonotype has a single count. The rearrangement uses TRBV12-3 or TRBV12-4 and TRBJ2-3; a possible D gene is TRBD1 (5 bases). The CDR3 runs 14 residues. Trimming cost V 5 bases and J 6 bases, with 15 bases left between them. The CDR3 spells CASSGAGLRDTQYF. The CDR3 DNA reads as TGTGCCAGCAGTGGGGCCGGGCTACGGGATACGCAGTATTTT.

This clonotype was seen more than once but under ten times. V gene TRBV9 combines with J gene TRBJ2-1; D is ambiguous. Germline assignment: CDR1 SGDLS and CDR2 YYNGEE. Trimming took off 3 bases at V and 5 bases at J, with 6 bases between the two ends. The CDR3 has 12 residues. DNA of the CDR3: TGTGCCAGCAGCGCTGCCAACAATGAGCAGTTCTTC. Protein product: CASSAANNEQFF.

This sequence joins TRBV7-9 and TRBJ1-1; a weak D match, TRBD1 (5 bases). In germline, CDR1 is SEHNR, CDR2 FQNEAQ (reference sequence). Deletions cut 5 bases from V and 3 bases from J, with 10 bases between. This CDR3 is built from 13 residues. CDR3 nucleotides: TGTGCCAGCAGCCGCAGGGAGGACACTGAAGCTTTCTTT. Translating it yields CASSRREDTEAFF.

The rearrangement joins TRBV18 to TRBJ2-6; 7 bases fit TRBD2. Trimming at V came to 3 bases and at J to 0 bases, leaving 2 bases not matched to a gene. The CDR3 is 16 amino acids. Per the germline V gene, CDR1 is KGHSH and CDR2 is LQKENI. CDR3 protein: CASSPSGGSGANVLTF. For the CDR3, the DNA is TGTGCCAGCTCACCCTCGGGGGGCTCTGGGGCCAACGTCCTGACTTTC.

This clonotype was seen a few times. The DNA of the CDR3 is TGTGCCAGCAGCTTACGCCCTGGGACTAGCGGAGCAACCTACGAGCAGTACTTC. Translation: CASSLRPGTSGATYEQYF. The chain employs TRBV7-2 and TRBJ2-7, with 11 bases that match TRBD2. Germline CDR1 is SGHTA and CDR2 is FQGNSA. Trimming cost V 2 bases and J 2 bases; bases outside gene matches: 11. This CDR3 contains 18 residues.

CDR3 bases: TGCGCCAGCAGCCTTTGGAGGGGAAGGGCCTACGAGCAGTACTTC. This gives the protein CASSLWRGRAYEQYF. This chain connects TRBV4-3 to TRBJ2-7; maybe TRBD2 (6 bases). The CDR3 length is 15 residues. V was shortened by 4 bases and J by 2 bases, with 15 bases between the two germline ends. Per the germline V gene, CDR1 is LGHNA and CDR2 is YSLEER.

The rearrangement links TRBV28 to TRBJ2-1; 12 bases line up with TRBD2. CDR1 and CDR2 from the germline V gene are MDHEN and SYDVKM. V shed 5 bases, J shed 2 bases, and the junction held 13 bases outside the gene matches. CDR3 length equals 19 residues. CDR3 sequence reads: CASSAGLAGTWTAYNEQFF. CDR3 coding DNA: TGTGCCAGCAGTGCTGGACTAGCGGGGACCTGGACCGCCTACAATGAGCAGTTCTTC.

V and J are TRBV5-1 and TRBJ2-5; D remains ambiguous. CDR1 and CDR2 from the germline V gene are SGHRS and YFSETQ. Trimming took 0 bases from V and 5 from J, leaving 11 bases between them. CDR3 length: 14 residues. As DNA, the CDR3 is TGCGCCAGCAGCTTGGCCATCGCGAGGGAGACCCAGTACTTC. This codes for CASSLAIARETQYF.

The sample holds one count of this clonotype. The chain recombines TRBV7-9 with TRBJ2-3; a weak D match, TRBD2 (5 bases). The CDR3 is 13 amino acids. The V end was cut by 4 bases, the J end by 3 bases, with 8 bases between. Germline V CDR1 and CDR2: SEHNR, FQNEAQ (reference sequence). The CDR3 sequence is CASSWESTDTQYF. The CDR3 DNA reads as TGTGCCAGCAGCTGGGAGTCGACAGATACGCAGTATTTT. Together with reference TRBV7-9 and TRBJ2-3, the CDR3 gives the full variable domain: DTGVSQNPRHKITKRGQNVTFRCDPISEHNRLYWYRQTLGQGPEFLTYFQNEAQLEKSRLLSDRFSAERPKGSFSTLEIQRTEQGDSAMYLCASSWESTDTQYFGPGTRLTVL.

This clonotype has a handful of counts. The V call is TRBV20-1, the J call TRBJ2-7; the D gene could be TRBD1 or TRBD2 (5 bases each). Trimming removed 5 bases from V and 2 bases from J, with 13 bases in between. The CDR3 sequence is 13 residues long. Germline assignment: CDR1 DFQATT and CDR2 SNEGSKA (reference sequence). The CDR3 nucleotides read TGCAGTGCTCTCGTGGGACCCCCCTACGAGCAGTACTTC. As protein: CSALVGPPYEQYF.

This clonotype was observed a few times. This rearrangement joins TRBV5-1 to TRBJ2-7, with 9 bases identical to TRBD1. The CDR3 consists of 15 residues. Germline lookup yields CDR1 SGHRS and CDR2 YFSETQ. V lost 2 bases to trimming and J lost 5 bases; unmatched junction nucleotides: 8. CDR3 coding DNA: TGCGCCAGCAGCTTATTCGGGACAGGGTTCGACGAGCAGTACTTC. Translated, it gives CASSLFGTGFDEQYF.

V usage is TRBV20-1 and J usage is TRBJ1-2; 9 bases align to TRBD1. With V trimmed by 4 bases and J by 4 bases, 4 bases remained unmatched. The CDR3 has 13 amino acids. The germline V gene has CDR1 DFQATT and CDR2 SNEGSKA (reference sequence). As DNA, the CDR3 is TGCAGTGCTATCCGGGACAGGGCCTATGGCTACACCTTC. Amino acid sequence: CSAIRDRAYGYTF.

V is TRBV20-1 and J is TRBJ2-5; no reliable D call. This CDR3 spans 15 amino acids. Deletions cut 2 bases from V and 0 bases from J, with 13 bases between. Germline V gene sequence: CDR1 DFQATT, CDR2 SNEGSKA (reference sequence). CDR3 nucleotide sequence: TGCAGTGCTAGAAGGTTAACTGGGGACCAAGAGACCCAGTACTTC. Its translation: CSARRLTGDQETQYF.

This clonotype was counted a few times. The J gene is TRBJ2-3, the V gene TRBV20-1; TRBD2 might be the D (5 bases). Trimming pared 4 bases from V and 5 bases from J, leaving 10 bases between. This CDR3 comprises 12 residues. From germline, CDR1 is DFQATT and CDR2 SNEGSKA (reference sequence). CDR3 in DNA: TGCAGTGCTACACTAGAGGTAGATACGCAGTATTTT. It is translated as CSATLEVDTQYF.

The DNA of the CDR3 is TGCGCCAGCAGCCAAGATCCCTCTGCCATCGACAGGAACACTGAAGCTTTCTTT. It encodes CASSQDPSAIDRNTEAFF. The chain employs TRBV4-1 and TRBJ1-1, with D possibly matching TRBD1 (5 bases). This CDR3 region has 18 residues. V was clipped by 0 bases and J by 1 base, with 18 bases between them. Per the germline V gene, CDR1 is MGHRA and CDR2 is YSYEKL.

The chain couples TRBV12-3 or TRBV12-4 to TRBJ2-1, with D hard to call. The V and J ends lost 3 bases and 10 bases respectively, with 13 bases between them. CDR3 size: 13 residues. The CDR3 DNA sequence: TGTGCCAGCAGTTTGAATGGTGCGACAGAGCAGTTCTTC. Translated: CASSLNGATEQFF.

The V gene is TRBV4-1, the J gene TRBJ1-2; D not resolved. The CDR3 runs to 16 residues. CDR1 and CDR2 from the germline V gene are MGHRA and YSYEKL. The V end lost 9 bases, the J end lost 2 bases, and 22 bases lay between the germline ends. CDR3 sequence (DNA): TGCGCCAGTTCGATCCCATTGGAAGGACCAAACTATGGCTACACCTTC. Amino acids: CASSIPLEGPNYGYTF.

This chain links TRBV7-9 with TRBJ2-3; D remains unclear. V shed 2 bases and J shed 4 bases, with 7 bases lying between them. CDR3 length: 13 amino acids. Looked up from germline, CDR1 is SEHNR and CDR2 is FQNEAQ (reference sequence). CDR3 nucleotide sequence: TGTGCCAGCAGCTTACCAGGTTCAGATACGCAGTATTTT. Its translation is CASSLPGSDTQYF.

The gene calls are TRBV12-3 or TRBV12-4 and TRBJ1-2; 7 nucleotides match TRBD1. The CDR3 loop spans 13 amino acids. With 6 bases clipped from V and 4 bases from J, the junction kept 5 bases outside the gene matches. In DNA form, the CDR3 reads TGTGCCAGCAGGCAGGGGGGTGGCTATGGCTACACCTTC. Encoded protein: CASRQGGGYGYTF.

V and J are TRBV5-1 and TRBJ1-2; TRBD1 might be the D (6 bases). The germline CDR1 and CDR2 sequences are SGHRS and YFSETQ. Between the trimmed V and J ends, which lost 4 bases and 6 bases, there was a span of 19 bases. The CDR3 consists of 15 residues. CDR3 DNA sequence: TGCGCCAGCAGCGAACCGGGGGCAAAGGGGAATGGCTACACCTTC. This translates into CASSEPGAKGNGYTF.

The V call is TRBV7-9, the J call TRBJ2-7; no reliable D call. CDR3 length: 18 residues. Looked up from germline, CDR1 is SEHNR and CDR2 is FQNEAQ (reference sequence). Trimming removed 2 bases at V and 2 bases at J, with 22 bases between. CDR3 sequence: CASSLPHLSRTAPYEQYF. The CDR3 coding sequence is TGTGCCAGCAGCTTACCGCATCTCAGTAGGACGGCCCCCTACGAGCAGTACTTC.

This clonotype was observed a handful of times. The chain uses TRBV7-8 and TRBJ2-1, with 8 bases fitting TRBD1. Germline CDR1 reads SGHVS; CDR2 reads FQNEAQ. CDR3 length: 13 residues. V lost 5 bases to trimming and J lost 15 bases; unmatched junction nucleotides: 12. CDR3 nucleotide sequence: TGTGCCAGCAGCCCCGCCCCAGGGGGCGCTTGGTTCTTC. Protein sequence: CASSPAPGGAWFF.

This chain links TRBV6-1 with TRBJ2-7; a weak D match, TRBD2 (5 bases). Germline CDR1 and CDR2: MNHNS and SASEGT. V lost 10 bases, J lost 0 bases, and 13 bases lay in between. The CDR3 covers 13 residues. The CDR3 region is CATKAGVSYEQYF. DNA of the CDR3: TGTGCCACCAAGGCGGGCGTCTCCTACGAGCAGTACTTC.

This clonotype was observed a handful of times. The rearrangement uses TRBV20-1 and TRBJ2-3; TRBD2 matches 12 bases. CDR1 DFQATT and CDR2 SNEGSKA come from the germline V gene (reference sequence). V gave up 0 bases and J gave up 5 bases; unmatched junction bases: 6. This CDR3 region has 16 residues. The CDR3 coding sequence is TGCAGTGCTAGAGATCTGGCTAGCGGGGGGGGAGATACGCAGTATTTT. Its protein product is CSARDLASGGGDTQYF.